The next 30 T cell receptor beta chains were all read from a single sample in a study of blood T cells in healthy people across ages. Using a J-beta primer mix together with a sample-barcoded 5' primer, a second PCR was run for about 6 to 12 cycles. TCRdb used MiXCR to reprocess the 5' RACE reads, holding one entry per CDR3 protein. Among some 1.6 million distinct CDR3 sequences listed, around 35% were seen once. The specimen sequenced was blood. These receptors were collected from a woman aged 25 to 39 in good health.

This clonotype was seen more than once but under ten times. The chain carries TRBV20-1 and TRBJ2-7; 7 bases map to TRBD2. The CDR3 totals 14 residues. V shed 1 base, J shed 1 base, and the junction held 4 bases outside the gene matches. The germline V gene encodes CDR1 DFQATT and CDR2 SNEGSKA (reference sequence). The CDR3 protein is CSARVFGRSYEQYF. The CDR3 nucleotides are TGCAGTGCTAGAGTTTTCGGGAGGTCCTACGAGCAGTACTTC.

This clonotype has ten or more counts. The chain couples TRBV10-3 to TRBJ2-1, with D possibly being TRBD1 or TRBD2 (5 bases each). The CDR3 loop spans 11 amino acids. The V end was cut by 8 bases, the J end by 12 bases, with 14 bases between. CDR1 and CDR2 from the germline V gene are ENHRY and SYGVKD. CDR3 in DNA: TGTGCCATCGCTTTCGGGGACCGGCAGTTCTTC. Translated, it gives CAIAFGDRQFF.

This chain joins TRBV3-1 and TRBJ1-1; D possibly corresponds to TRBD1 (5 bases). This CDR3 region has 17 residues. V was clipped by 0 bases and J by 3 bases, with 17 bases between them. Germline V gene sequence: CDR1 LGHDT, CDR2 YNNKEL (reference sequence). Here the CDR3 reads CASSQDYPGRGDTEAFF. CDR3 nucleotide sequence: TGTGCCAGCAGCCAAGATTATCCAGGGCGTGGAGACACTGAAGCTTTCTTT.

This clonotype was counted a few times. This chain connects TRBV28 to TRBJ1-4, with no clear D. The germline gives CDR1 MDHEN, CDR2 SYDVKM. V gave up 7 bases and J gave up 0 bases, with 15 bases separating them. The length of the CDR3 is 16 residues. The CDR3 sequence: CASNPQHTATNEKLFF. The CDR3 DNA reads TGTGCCAGCAACCCCCAGCATACCGCAACTAATGAAAAACTGTTTTTT. Looking up the rest from reference TRBV28 and TRBJ1-4 gives the full variable domain: DVKVTQSSRYLVKRTGEKVFLECVQDMDHENMFWYRQDPGLGLRLIYFSYDVKMKEKGDIPEGYSVSREKKERFSLILESASTNQTSMYLCASNPQHTATNEKLFFGSGTQLSVL.

This clonotype was observed a few times. The V gene is TRBV20-1, the J gene TRBJ2-1, with TRBD2 matching over 8 bases. The junction had 6 bases not matched to a gene; V was cut back by 5 bases and J by 0 bases. Germline loops: CDR1 DFQATT, CDR2 SNEGSKA (reference sequence). This CDR3 has 15 amino acids. This CDR3 is CSALSGVSSYNEQFF. The CDR3 bases are TGCAGTGCTCTTAGCGGGGTAAGCTCCTACAATGAGCAGTTCTTC.

This sequence joins TRBV6-2 or TRBV6-3 and TRBJ2-1, with 8 bases aligning to TRBD1. The CDR3 runs to 16 residues. Germline CDR1 is MNHEY and CDR2 is SVGEGT. Trimming at V came to 5 bases and at J to 0 bases, leaving 6 bases not matched to a gene. This CDR3 is CASSARGLSSYNEQFF. The DNA of the CDR3 is TGTGCCAGCAGTGCCAGGGGGCTCAGCTCCTACAATGAGCAGTTCTTC.

This clonotype was picked up one time. A single base separates this from a much larger clone, so it may be a read error. The chain couples TRBV4-1 to TRBJ2-7; 8 nucleotides line up with TRBD1. The trim removed 3 bases at V and 7 bases at J, leaving 8 bases unmatched. Germline CDR1 reads MGHRA; CDR2 reads YSYEKL. This CDR3 is 14 amino acids long. CDR3 sequence reads: CASSQGQENNEQYF. CDR3 coding DNA: TGCGCCAGCAGCCAGGGACAGGAGAACAATGAGCAGTACTTC.

This clonotype was seen a few times. This chain links TRBV20-1 with TRBJ2-3; unclear D gene. CDR1 is DFQATT and CDR2 is SNEGSKA in the germline V gene (reference sequence). The ends were cut back, 4 bases at V and 2 bases at J, with 10 bases in the middle. The CDR3 length is 13 residues. The CDR3 here is CSATSPDTDTQYF. The CDR3 DNA is TGCAGTGCTACCTCCCCGGACACAGATACGCAGTATTTT.

The chain employs TRBV30 and TRBJ1-2; TRBD1 agrees at 7 bases. The trim removed 3 bases at V and 7 bases at J, leaving 11 bases unmatched. CDR1 is GTSNPN and CDR2 is SVGIG in the germline V gene (reference sequence). CDR3 length equals 14 residues. CDR3 residues: CAWRLLDREVGYTF. CDR3 DNA sequence: TGTGCCTGGAGGCTCTTAGACAGGGAAGTTGGCTACACCTTC. Using reference TRBV30 and TRBJ1-2 for the parts outside the CDR3, the full variable domain is SQTIHQWPATLVQPVGSPLSLECTVEGTSNPNLYWYRQAAGRGLQLLFYSVGIGQISSEVPQNLSASRPQDRQFILSSKKLLLSDSGFYLCAWRLLDREVGYTFGSGTRLTVV.

The sample holds a few counts of this clonotype. This rearrangement joins TRBV20-1 to TRBJ2-1, with TRBD2 matching 8 bases. J was trimmed by 0 bases and V by 4 bases; bases with no gene match: 8. CDR1 is DFQATT, CDR2 SNEGSKA, per germline (reference sequence). The CDR3 covers 16 residues. The CDR3 loop is CSATWASGGSYNEQFF. CDR3 DNA: TGCAGTGCTACGTGGGCCAGCGGGGGCTCCTACAATGAGCAGTTCTTC.

This clonotype was observed a handful of times. The chain is built from TRBV24-1 and TRBJ2-1; D is ambiguous. V was clipped by 3 bases and J by 9 bases, with 8 bases between them. The CDR3 runs to 12 residues. CDR1 and CDR2 (germline): KGHDR, SFDVKD. The CDR3 loop is CATSDLLGEQFF. In DNA, the CDR3 is TGTGCCACCAGTGATCTCCTGGGTGAGCAGTTCTTC.

Comment on this clonotype: Given the absence of the conserved phenylalanine or tryptophan at the CDR3 end, a read error is likely. The J gene is TRBJ1-4, the V gene TRBV20-1; no clear D. The V and J ends lost 2 bases and 8 bases respectively, with 24 bases between them. CDR1 and CDR2 (germline): DFQATT, SNEGSKA (reference sequence). This CDR3 spans 17 amino acids. CDR3 sequence reads: CSARSNGPNPNGEKLFL. The CDR3 DNA sequence: TGCAGTGCTAGAAGTAATGGCCCAAACCCAAATGGGGAAAAACTGTTTTTG.

Written as DNA, the CDR3 is TGTGCCAGCAGTTTATCGAGAGGAGGGACAGGGAAAGCTTTCTTT. Translating gives CASSLSRGGTGKAFF. The chain has TRBV27 and TRBJ1-1; 9 bases are shared with TRBD1. Germline V gene data show CDR1 as MNHEY and CDR2 as SMNVEV (reference sequence). The CDR3 has 15 amino acids. The V and J ends lost 0 bases and 9 bases, in that order; junction bases with no gene match: 8.

About this clonotype itself: A read error may produce the germline difference seen at one junction end. The V gene is TRBV27, the J gene TRBJ2-5; 7 bases are shared with TRBD1. The CDR3 spans 12 residues. CDR1 and CDR2 from the germline V gene are MNHEY and SMNVEV (reference sequence). The CDR3 spells CASRGYQETQCF. The CDR3 DNA reads as TGTGCCTCCAGGGGGTACCAAGAGACCCAGTGCTTC.

On this clonotype itself: An end of the junction differs from the germline gene, which may be a read error. The chain combines TRBV4-2 with TRBJ2-4; 8 bases are shared with TRBD2. The J call is doubtful: the DNA matches TRBJ2-7 better. The CDR3 runs to 16 residues. Germline CDR1 and CDR2: LGHNA and YNFKEQ. CDR3 bases: TGTGCCAGCAGTCAAGAGGGCGGGGGGCCTTTCTACGAGCAGTACTTC. Protein: CASSQEGGGPFYEQYF.

This chain connects TRBV21-1 to TRBJ1-2; the table assigns TRBD1, which was not confirmed against the DNA. TRBV21-1 is tagged as a pseudogene. This CDR3 has 16 amino acids. The CDR3 nucleotides are TGTGCCAGCAGCCTCCCCGGGACAGGCTATAACTATGGCTACACCTTC. It encodes CASSLPGTGYNYGYTF.

The gene calls are TRBV4-2 and TRBJ2-1, with no clear D. The end of the DNA aligns better with TRBJ2-7, so the J call may be wrong. There are 15 residues in the CDR3. CDR1 and CDR2 from the germline V gene are LGHNA and YNFKEQ. For the CDR3, the DNA is TGTGCCAGCAGCCAAATACCCAACTCCTACAATGAGCAGTACTTC. It is translated as CASSQIPNSYNEQYF.

This clonotype appeared a few times. The J gene is TRBJ1-4, the V gene TRBV20-1; 7 nucleotides line up with TRBD1. This CDR3 has 15 residues. The V segment lost 6 bases and the J segment 0 bases; nucleotides outside the gene matches: 7. Germline CDR1 reads DFQATT; CDR2 reads SNEGSKA (reference sequence). CDR3 nucleotide sequence: TGCAGTGCCCCCCACCAGGGGGCAACTAATGAAAAACTGTTTTTT. Residues: CSAPHQGATNEKLFF.

V gene TRBV30 combines with J gene TRBJ1-2, with D tentatively TRBD1 (5 bases). Trimming stripped 5 bases from V and 5 bases from J, with 15 bases between. CDR1 GTSNPN and CDR2 SVGIG come from the germline V gene (reference sequence). The CDR3 contains 13 residues. The CDR3 reads CAWGEVGGYGYTF. For the CDR3, the DNA is TGTGCCTGGGGAGAAGTGGGGGGTTATGGCTACACCTTC. Based on the CDR3 plus reference TRBV30 and TRBJ1-2, the full variable domain is SQTIHQWPATLVQPVGSPLSLECTVEGTSNPNLYWYRQAAGRGLQLLFYSVGIGQISSEVPQNLSASRPQDRQFILSSKKLLLSDSGFYLCAWGEVGGYGYTFGSGTRLTVV.

The CDR3 coding sequence is TGCAGTGCTAGAAGGAGAGGGGGAGGCGAGACCCAGTACTTC. Its translation is CSARRRGGGETQYF. The chain recombines TRBV20-1 with TRBJ2-5; D may match TRBD1 or TRBD2 (6 bases each). The V gene's germline CDR1 is DFQATT and CDR2 SNEGSKA (reference sequence). The length of the CDR3 is 14 residues. The V and J ends lost 2 bases and 5 bases respectively, with 15 bases between them.

This clonotype occurred once. A clone one base away is much larger, so this may be a read error. The chain links TRBV29-1 to TRBJ2-1, with TRBD2 matching 7 bases. Germline-derived CDR1 and CDR2 are SQVTM and ANQGSEA. The CDR3 covers 18 residues. V was clipped by 4 bases and J by 2 bases; unmatched bases: 17. The CDR3 loop is CSVGGVNGPGRTYNEQFF. As DNA, the CDR3 is TGCAGCGTTGGAGGTGTTAATGGCCCCGGGAGGACCTACAATGAGCAGTTCTTC.

CDR3 sequence (DNA): TGTGCCAGCAGCCCACAGGGGTCATGGTTGGTCACTGAAGCTTTCTTT. Its translation is CASSPQGSWLVTEAFF. The genes are TRBV13 and TRBJ1-1; 7 bases line up with TRBD1. The CDR3 is made up of 16 amino acids. V dropped 5 bases and J dropped 4; count of bases not matched to a gene: 13. Per germline, CDR1 PRHDT and CDR2 FYEKMQ (reference sequence).

The chain recombines TRBV7-9 with TRBJ2-5; D uncertain. Trimming took 11 bases from V and 1 from J, leaving 11 bases between them. The germline gives CDR1 SEHNR, CDR2 FQNEAQ (reference sequence). This CDR3 region has 12 residues. CDR3 bases: TGTGCCGGTGGCGCGCCCCAAGAGACCCAGTACTTC. This sequence encodes CAGGAPQETQYF.

The V and J genes are TRBV2 and TRBJ2-5; D tentatively fits TRBD1 or TRBD2 (6 bases each). CDR3 length equals 17 residues. Trimming shortened V by 3 bases and J by 1 base, and 18 bases separated the two germline ends. In germline, CDR1 is SNHLY, CDR2 FYNNEI. DNA of the CDR3: TGTGCCAGCAGTGATTGGCAGGGGAGGAGAGGCCAAGAGACCCAGTACTTC. Translation gives CASSDWQGRRGQETQYF.

In its sample, this clonotype was seen many times. The chain has TRBV7-2 and TRBJ2-7; 8 positions match TRBD1. The CDR3 sequence is 16 residues long. Germline loops: CDR1 SGHTA, CDR2 FQGNSA. V lost 2 bases to trimming and J lost 3 bases; unmatched junction nucleotides: 9. The CDR3 nucleotides are TGTGCCAGCAGCTTATCTCAGGGACAGGCTCTCTACGAGCAGTACTTC. It encodes CASSLSQGQALYEQYF.

Concerning this clonotype: At one of its ends the junction is not consistent with the germline gene, which may arise from a read error. V usage is TRBV9 and J usage is TRBJ2-7; 8 bases align to TRBD1. The CDR3 covers 13 residues. Germline V gene lookup returns CDR1 SGDLS and CDR2 YYNGEE. CDR3 region: CAGSPWTGSRQYF. CDR3 DNA: TGTGCCGGCAGCCCCTGGACAGGGTCAAGGCAGTACTTC.

This clonotype was found a few times. The V gene is TRBV24-1, the J gene TRBJ2-3; TRBD2 matches 15 bases. This CDR3 contains 16 residues. Per germline, CDR1 KGHDR and CDR2 SFDVKD. V shed 4 bases and J 5 bases; nucleotides not matched to a gene: 3. The CDR3 loop reads CATSEGLAGGQDTQYF. The CDR3 nucleotides read TGTGCCACCAGTGAAGGACTAGCGGGAGGGCAAGATACGCAGTATTTT.

This clonotype was recorded many times. A read error may produce the germline difference seen at one junction end. V is TRBV3-1 and J is TRBJ2-5, with D unclear. The CDR3 sequence is 13 residues long. Germline values: CDR1 LGHDT, CDR2 YNNKEL (reference sequence). The chain's CDR3 is CASSQAIGETQYF. The DNA for the CDR3 is TGCGCCAGCAGCCAAGCCATCGGTGAGACCCAGTACTTC.

This clonotype has only one observation. The gene calls are TRBV20-1 and TRBJ2-5, with D possibly matching TRBD1 (6 bases). The CDR3 spans 14 residues. Germline V gene lookup returns CDR1 DFQATT and CDR2 SNEGSKA (reference sequence). Trimming stripped 6 bases from V and 4 bases from J, with 18 bases between. The CDR3 spells CSANIQGIGETQYF. The CDR3 bases are TGCAGTGCAAATATTCAGGGGATAGGAGAGACCCAGTACTTC.

V usage is TRBV20-1 and J usage is TRBJ2-7; D is ambiguous. Germline V CDR1 and CDR2: DFQATT, SNEGSKA (reference sequence). V lost 7 bases and J lost 3, with 22 bases in between. There are 15 residues in the CDR3. The CDR3 bases are TGCAGTGGTCTGTCGTCAGGAAATATAAGCTACGAGCAGTACTTC. This encodes CSGLSSGNISYEQYF.